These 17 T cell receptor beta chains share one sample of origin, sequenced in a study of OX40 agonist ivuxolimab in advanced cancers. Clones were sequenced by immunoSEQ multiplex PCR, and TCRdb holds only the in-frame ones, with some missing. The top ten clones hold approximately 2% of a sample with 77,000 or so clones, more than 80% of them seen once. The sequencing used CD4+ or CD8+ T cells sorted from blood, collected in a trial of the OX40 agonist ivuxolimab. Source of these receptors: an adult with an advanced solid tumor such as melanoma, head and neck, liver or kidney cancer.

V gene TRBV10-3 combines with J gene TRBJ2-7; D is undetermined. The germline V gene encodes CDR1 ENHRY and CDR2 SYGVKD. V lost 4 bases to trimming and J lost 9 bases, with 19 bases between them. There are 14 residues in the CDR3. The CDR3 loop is CAISVGLDSHGQYF. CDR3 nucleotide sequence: TGTGCCATCAGTGTTGGTCTAGATAGCCATGGGCAGTACTTC.

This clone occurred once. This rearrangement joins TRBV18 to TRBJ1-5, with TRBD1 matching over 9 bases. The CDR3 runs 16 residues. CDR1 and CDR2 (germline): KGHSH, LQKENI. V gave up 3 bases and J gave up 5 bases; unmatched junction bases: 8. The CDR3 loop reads CASSPNRGLGDQPQHF. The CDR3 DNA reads TGTGCCAGCTCACCGAACAGGGGGCTCGGTGATCAGCCCCAGCATTTT.

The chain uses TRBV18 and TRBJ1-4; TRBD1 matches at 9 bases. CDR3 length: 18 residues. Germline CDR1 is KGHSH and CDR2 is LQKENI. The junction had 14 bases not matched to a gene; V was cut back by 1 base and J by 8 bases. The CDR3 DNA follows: TGTGCCAGCTCACCACAGCGCATGGTTAGGACAGGGGAGGAAAAACTGTTTTTT. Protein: CASSPQRMVRTGEEKLFF.

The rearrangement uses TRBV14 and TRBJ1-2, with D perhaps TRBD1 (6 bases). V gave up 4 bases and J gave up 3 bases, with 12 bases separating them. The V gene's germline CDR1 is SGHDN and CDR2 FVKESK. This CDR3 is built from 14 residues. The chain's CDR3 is CASSPAGQYYGYTF. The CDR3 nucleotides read TGTGCCAGCAGCCCAGCGGGACAATACTATGGCTACACCTTC.

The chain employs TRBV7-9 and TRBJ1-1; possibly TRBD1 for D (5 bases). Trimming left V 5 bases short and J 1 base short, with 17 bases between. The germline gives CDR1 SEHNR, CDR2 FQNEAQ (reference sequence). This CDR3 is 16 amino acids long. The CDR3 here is CASSPGRGGENTEAFF. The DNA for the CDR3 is TGTGCCAGCAGCCCGGGACGGGGGGGAGAGAACACTGAAGCTTTCTTT.

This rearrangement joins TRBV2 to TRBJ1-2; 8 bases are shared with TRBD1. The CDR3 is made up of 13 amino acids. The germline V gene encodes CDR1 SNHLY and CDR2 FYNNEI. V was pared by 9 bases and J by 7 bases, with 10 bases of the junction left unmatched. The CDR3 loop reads CASRLDRVGGYTF. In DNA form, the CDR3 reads TGTGCCAGTCGACTGGACAGGGTGGGTGGCTACACCTTC.

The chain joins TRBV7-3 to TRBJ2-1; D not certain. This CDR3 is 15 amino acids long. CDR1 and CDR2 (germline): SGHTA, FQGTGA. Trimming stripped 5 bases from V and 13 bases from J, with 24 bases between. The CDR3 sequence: CASSQSSKAGSPQFF. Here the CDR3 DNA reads TGTGCCAGCAGCCAGTCCTCCAAGGCTGGCTCTCCTCAGTTCTTC.

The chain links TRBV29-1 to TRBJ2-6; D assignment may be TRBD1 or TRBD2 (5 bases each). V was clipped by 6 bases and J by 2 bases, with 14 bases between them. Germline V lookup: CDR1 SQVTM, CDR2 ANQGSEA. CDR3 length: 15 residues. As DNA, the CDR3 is TGCAGCGTCGGGGCGGGTGGCGCTGGGGCCAACGTCCTGACTTTC. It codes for CSVGAGGAGANVLTF.

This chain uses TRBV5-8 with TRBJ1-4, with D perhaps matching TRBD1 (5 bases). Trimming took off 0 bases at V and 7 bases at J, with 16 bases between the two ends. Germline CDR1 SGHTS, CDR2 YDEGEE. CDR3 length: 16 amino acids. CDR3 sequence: CASSLGARAGSEKLFF. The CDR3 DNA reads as TGTGCCAGCAGCTTGGGGGCCAGGGCCGGTAGTGAAAAACTGTTTTTT.

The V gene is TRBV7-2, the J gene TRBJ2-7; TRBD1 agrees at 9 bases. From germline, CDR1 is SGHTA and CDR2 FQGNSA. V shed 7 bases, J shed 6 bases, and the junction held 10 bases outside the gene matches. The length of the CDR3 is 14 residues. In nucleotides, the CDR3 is TGTGCCAGCACCCCAAACAGGGGGCTCGCCGAGCAGTACTTC. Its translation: CASTPNRGLAEQYF.

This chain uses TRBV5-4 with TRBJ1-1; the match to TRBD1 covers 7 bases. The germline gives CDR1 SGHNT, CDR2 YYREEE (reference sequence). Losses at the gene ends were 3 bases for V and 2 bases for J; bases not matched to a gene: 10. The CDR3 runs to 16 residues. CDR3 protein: CASSSSAGQKNTEAFF. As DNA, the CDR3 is TGTGCCAGCAGCTCGTCGGCGGGACAGAAAAACACTGAAGCTTTCTTT.

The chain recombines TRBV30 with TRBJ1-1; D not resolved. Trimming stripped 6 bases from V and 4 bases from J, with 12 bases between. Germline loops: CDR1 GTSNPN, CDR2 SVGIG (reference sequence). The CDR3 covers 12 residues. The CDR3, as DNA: TGTGCCTGCACGAACCGGGGCACTGAAGCTTTCTTT. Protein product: CACTNRGTEAFF.

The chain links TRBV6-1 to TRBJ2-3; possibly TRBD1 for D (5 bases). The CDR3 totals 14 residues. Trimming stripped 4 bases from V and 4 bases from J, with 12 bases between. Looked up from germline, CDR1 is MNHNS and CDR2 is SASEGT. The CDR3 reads CASSGQSGSDTQYF. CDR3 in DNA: TGTGCCAGCAGTGGACAGTCGGGTTCAGATACGCAGTATTTT.

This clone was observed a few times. The CDR3 here is CAITAQPQHF. The CDR3 region has the DNA TGTGCCATAACAGCCCAGCCCCAGCATTTT. The rearrangement links TRBV27 to TRBJ1-5; D remains unclear. The germline V gene encodes CDR1 MNHEY and CDR2 SMNVEV (reference sequence). V lost 10 bases and J 7 bases, leaving 8 bases between the germline ends. The CDR3 has 10 amino acids.

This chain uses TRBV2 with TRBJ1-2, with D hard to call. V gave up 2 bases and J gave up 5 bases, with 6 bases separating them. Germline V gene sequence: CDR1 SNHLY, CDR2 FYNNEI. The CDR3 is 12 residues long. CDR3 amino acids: CASSEYNYGYTF. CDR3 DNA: TGTGCCAGCAGTGAATACAATTATGGCTACACCTTC.

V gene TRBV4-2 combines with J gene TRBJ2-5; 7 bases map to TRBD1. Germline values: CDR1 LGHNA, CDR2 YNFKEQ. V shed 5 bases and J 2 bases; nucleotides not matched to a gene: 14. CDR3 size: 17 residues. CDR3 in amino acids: CASSLPSWGRGQETQYF. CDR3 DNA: TGTGCCAGCAGCTTGCCGTCCTGGGGCAGGGGGCAAGAGACCCAGTACTTC.

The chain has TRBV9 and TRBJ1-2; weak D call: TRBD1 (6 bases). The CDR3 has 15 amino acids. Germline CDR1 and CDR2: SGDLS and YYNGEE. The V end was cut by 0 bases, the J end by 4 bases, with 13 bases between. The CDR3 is CASSVVTGSGYGYTF. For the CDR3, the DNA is TGTGCCAGCAGCGTAGTAACAGGGTCTGGCTATGGCTACACCTTC.